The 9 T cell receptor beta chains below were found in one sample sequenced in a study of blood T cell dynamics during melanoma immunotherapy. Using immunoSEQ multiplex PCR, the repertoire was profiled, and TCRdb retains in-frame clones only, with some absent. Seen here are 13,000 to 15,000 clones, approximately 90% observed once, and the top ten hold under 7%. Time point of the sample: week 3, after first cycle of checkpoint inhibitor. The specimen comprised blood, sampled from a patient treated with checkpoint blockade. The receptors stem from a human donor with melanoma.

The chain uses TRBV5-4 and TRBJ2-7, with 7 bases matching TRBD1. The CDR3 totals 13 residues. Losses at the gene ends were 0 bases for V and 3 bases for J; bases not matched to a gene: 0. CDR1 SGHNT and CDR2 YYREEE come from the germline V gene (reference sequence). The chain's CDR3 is CASSLDRGYEQYF. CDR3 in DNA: TGTGCCAGCAGCTTGGACAGGGGCTACGAGCAGTACTTC.

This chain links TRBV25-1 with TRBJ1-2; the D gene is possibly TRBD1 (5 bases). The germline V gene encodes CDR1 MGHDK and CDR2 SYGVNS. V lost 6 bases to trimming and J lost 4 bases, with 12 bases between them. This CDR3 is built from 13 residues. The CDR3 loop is CASSRDWGYGYTF. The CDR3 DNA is TGTGCCAGCAGCAGGGACTGGGGCTATGGCTACACCTTC.

For the CDR3, the DNA is TGTGCCAGCAGTTACTCGAGGCTGGGAATCTATGGCTACACCTTC. It yields the protein CASSYSRLGIYGYTF. This chain joins TRBV6-5 and TRBJ1-2; D remains ambiguous. CDR3 length: 15 amino acids. In germline, CDR1 is MNHEY, CDR2 SVGAGI. V was shortened by 0 bases and J by 4 bases, with 12 bases between the two germline ends.

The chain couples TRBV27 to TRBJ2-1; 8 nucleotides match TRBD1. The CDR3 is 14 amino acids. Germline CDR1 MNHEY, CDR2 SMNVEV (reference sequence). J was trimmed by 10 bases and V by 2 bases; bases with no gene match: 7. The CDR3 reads CASSLVGQVMEQFF. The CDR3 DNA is TGTGCCAGCAGTTTAGTGGGACAGGTTATGGAGCAGTTCTTC.

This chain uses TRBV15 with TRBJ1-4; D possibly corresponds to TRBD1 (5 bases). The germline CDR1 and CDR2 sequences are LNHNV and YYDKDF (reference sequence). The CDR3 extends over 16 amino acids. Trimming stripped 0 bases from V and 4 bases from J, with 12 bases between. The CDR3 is CATSREMEGSNEKLFF. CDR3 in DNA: TGTGCCACCAGCAGAGAGATGGAGGGGAGTAATGAAAAACTGTTTTTT.

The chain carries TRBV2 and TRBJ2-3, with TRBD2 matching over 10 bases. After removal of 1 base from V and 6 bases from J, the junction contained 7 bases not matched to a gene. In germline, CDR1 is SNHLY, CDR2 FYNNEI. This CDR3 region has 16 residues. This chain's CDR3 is CASSEEGLAWKDTQYF. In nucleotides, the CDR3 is TGTGCCAGCAGTGAAGAGGGACTAGCGTGGAAGGATACGCAGTATTTT.

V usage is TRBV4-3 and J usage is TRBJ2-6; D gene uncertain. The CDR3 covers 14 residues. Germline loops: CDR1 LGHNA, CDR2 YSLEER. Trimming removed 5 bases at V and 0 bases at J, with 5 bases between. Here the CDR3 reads CASSEYSGANVLTF. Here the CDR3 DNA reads TGCGCCAGCAGCGAATACTCTGGGGCCAACGTCCTGACTTTC.

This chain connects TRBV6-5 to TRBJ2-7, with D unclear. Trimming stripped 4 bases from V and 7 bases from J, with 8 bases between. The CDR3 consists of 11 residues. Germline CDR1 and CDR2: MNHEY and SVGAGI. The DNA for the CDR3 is TGTGCCAGCAGTTCCCCCAGGGAGCAGTACTTC. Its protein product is CASSSPREQYF.

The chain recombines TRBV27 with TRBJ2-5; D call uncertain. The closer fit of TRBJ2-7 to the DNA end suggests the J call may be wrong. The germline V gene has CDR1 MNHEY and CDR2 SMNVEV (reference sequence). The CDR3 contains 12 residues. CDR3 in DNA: TGTGCCAGCATATCGGGCTCCTACGAGCAGTACTTC. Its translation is CASISGSYEQYF.